These T cell receptor beta chains were read from a single sample in a study of cytomegalovirus exposure and HLA in healthy donors. Profiling relied on immunoSEQ multiplex PCR, and the TCRdb table lists in-frame clones only, not all of them. This table has 98,000 or so clones, less than 80% appearing once. The specimen was PBMCs. The receptor source for this set is a man in his forties in good health and CMV-seronegative. The CDR3 runs from the conserved cysteine through the conserved F or W. Fields, in order: clone size, V gene, J gene, D gene, CDR3 protein, CDR3 DNA. A D gene is named only where the DNA matches it firmly. Size tells how often a clone was seen (once, few, many) or the class of an expanded clone, and some rows leave it out.

size: NA; V: TRBV7-9; J: TRBJ2-5; D: TRBD1; CDR3: CASSPGGTQYF; DNA: TGTGCCAGCAGCCCAGGGGGGACCCAGTACTTC
size: NA; V: TRBV27; J: TRBJ1-2; D: NA; CDR3: CASSHDSNYGYTF; DNA: TGTGCCAGCAGTCACGACAGCAACTATGGCTACACCTTC
size: once; V: TRBV7-8; J: TRBJ1-1; D: NA; CDR3: CASSRTDMNTEAFF; DNA: TGTGCCAGCAGTCGGACAGACATGAACACTGAAGCTTTCTTT
size: NA; V: TRBV4-1; J: TRBJ2-3; D: TRBD2; CDR3: CASSQLTSGATDTQYF; DNA: TGCGCCAGCAGCCAACTCACTAGCGGGGCCACAGATACGCAGTATTTT
size: NA; V: TRBV10-3; J: TRBJ1-1; D: NA; CDR3: CAISGMGMRGGQENTEAFF; DNA: TGTGCCATCAGCGGTATGGGGATGCGCGGGGGGCAAGAAAACACTGAAGCTTTCTTT
size: NA; V: TRBV7-2; J: TRBJ2-3; D: TRBD1; CDR3: CASSNRQGKTDTQYF; DNA: TGTGCCAGCAGCAATCGACAGGGAAAGACAGATACGCAGTATTTT
size: NA; V: TRBV27; J: TRBJ1-3; D: NA; CDR3: CASSYSLTLSGNTIYF; DNA: TGTGCCAGCAGCTATTCCCTCACGCTCTCTGGAAACACCATATATTTT
size: NA; V: TRBV9; J: TRBJ2-5; D: NA; CDR3: CASSATRGGETQYF; DNA: TGTGCCAGCAGCGCAACTAGGGGGGGAGAGACCCAGTACTTC
size: NA; V: TRBV20-1; J: TRBJ2-3; D: NA; CDR3: CSAPAAHTQYF; DNA: TGCAGTGCTCCGGCGGCGCATACGCAGTATTTT
size: NA; V: TRBV19; J: TRBJ2-1; D: NA; CDR3: CASSMAGGNEQFF; DNA: TGTGCCAGTAGTATGGCGGGTGGGAATGAGCAGTTCTTC
size: NA; V: TRBV6-6; J: TRBJ2-2; D: TRBD2; CDR3: CASTTRGGANTGELFF; DNA: TGTGCCAGCACAACTCGGGGAGGGGCGAACACCGGGGAGCTGTTTTTT
size: NA; V: TRBV6-1; J: TRBJ1-5; D: TRBD1; CDR3: CASSGSGQGYQPQHF; DNA: TGTGCCAGCAGTGGCTCCGGACAGGGCTATCAGCCCCAGCATTTT
size: NA; V: TRBV11-3; J: TRBJ2-3; D: TRBD2; CDR3: CASSLDDRETSGDTQYF; DNA: TGTGCCAGCAGCTTAGATGATCGGGAGACTAGCGGAGATACGCAGTATTTT
size: NA; V: TRBV6-5; J: TRBJ1-1; D: TRBD1; CDR3: CASSSAGTVLF; DNA: TGTGCCAGCAGTAGCGCGGGGACAGTACTCTTT
size: few; V: TRBV27; J: TRBJ2-3; D: TRBD2; CDR3: CASTGLAGRTDTQYF; DNA: TGTGCCAGCACCGGACTAGCGGGCCGCACAGATACGCAGTATTTT
size: NA; V: TRBV7-9; J: TRBJ1-4; D: NA; CDR3: CASSLLGGVRNEKLFF; DNA: TGTGCCAGCAGCCTTTTGGGAGGCGTAAGAAATGAAAAACTGTTTTTT
size: NA; V: TRBV5-1; J: TRBJ2-2; D: NA; CDR3: CASTHRGTNTGELFF; DNA: TGCGCCAGCACTCATCGGGGTACGAACACCGGGGAGCTGTTTTTT
size: NA; V: TRBV15; J: TRBJ1-5; D: NA; CDR3: CATSRTTRTGNQPQHF; DNA: TGTGCCACCAGCAGGACGACCAGGACAGGCAATCAGCCCCAGCATTTT
size: NA; V: TRBV6-5; J: TRBJ2-1; D: TRBD2; CDR3: CASSVLAGVSNEQFF; DNA: TGTGCCAGCAGTGTACTAGCGGGAGTTTCTAATGAGCAGTTCTTC